The T cell receptor beta chain described here comes from a study of cytomegalovirus exposure and HLA in healthy donors. Study observations and caveats: The study designated about 180 TCR beta chains cytomegalovirus-associated. It was assumed in the presence/absence analyses that sequencing depth was roughly uniform across donors. Follow-up analysis seemed to connect common viral pathogens with several of the most significant clusters identified. A missense DCLRE1C variant was associated with V- and J-gene trimming of TCR beta chains in a later analysis, and an independent cohort replicated the association.

Amplification used 60 Vbeta primers and 13 Jbeta primers. The method was immunoSEQ multiplex PCR; TCRdb's version includes in-frame clones alone and lacks a portion of them. Of over 95,000 clones in the sample, about 80% were seen once. On this clone itself: What it binds is unknown.

Trimming shortened V by 0 bases and J by 6 bases, and 11 bases separated the two germline ends. This CDR3 region has 15 residues. The V gene's germline CDR1 is SGHVS and CDR2 FQNEAQ. Sequencing used PBMCs. The chain has TRBV7-8 and TRBJ2-2; no clear D gene. This receptor was obtained from a female donor in good health and CMV-seronegative. This CDR3 reads CASSLADLLPGELFF. CDR3 nucleotides: TGTGCCAGCAGCTTAGCTGATCTATTGCCCGGGGAGCTGTTTTTT.